The sample holds one count of the clone carrying this TCR beta chain. This record comes from a study of cytomegalovirus exposure and HLA in healthy donors. Looked up from germline, CDR1 is MDHEN and CDR2 is SYDVKM. CDR3 length equals 15 residues. V was trimmed by 2 bases and J by 0 bases, leaving 10 bases between them. The PCR had 60 Vbeta and 13 Jbeta primers. Only in-frame clones appear in the TCRdb table, and some are missing; sequencing was by immunoSEQ multiplex PCR. The sample yields fewer than 300,000 clones, 70% to 90% seen once. Sequencing was done on a sample of PBMCs. This clonotype was sampled from a man in his forties or fifties in good health and CMV-seropositive. This chain joins TRBV28 and TRBJ1-1, with D possibly matching TRBD1 (5 bases). Here the CDR3 reads CASSLGGMMNTEAFF. CDR3 in DNA: TGTGCCAGCAGTTTAGGGGGGATGATGAACACTGAAGCTTTCTTT. The complete variable domain, with remaining parts taken from reference TRBV28 and TRBJ1-1, reads DVKVTQSSRYLVKRTGEKVFLECVQDMDHENMFWYRQDPGLGLRLIYFSYDVKMKEKGDIPEGYSVSREKKERFSLILESASTNQTSMYLCASSLGGMMNTEAFFGQGTRLTVV.